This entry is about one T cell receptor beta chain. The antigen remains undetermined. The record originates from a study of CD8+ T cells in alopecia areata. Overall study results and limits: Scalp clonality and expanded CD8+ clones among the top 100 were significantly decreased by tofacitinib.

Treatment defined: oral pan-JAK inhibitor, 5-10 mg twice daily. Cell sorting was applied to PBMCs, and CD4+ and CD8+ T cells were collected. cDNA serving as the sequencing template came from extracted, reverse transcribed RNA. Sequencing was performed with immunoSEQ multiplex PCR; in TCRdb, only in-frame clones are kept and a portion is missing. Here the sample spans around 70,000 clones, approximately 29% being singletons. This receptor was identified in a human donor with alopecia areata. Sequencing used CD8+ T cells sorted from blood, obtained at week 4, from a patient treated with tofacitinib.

The CDR3 nucleotides read TGTGCCACCACCGAAGGAATAGGGGCCAAAAACATTCAGTACTTC. Amino acids: CATTEGIGAKNIQYF. The chain carries TRBV15 and TRBJ2-4; no reliable D call. Trimming pared 7 bases from V and 1 base from J, leaving 14 bases between. The length of the CDR3 is 15 residues. The germline CDR1 and CDR2 sequences are LNHNV and YYDKDF (reference sequence).